This TCR beta chain was sequenced for a study of OX40 agonist ivuxolimab in advanced cancers. This CDR3 has 14 amino acids. The V and J ends lost 4 bases and 2 bases, in that order; junction bases with no gene match: 3. Germline CDR1 is SGHRS and CDR2 is YFSETQ. The assay was immunoSEQ multiplex PCR, and TCRdb's table has in-frame clones only and misses some. The sample has about 67,000 clones; around 83% are singletons. To note about this clone: Its matching antigen is unknown.

Study-level points and caveats: A proportion of nonresponders additionally exhibited low normalized T-cell clonal expansion.

This sequence originates from an adult with an advanced solid tumor such as melanoma, head and neck, liver or kidney cancer. The gene calls are TRBV5-1 and TRBJ1-3, with 7 bases lining up with TRBD1. This sample comprised CD4+ or CD8+ T cells sorted from blood, obtained in a trial of the OX40 agonist ivuxolimab. The CDR3 reads CASSPGTAGNTIYF. The CDR3 nucleotides read TGCGCCAGCAGCCCGGGGACAGCTGGAAACACCATATATTTT.